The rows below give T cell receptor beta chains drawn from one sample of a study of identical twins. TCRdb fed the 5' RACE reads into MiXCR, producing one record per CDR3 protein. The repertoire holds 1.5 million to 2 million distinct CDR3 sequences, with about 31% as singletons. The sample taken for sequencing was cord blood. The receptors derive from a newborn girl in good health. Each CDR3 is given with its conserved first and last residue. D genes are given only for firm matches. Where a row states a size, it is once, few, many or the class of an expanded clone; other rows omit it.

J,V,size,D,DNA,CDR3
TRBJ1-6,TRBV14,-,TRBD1,TGTGCCAGCAGCCAAGGGGGACAGAGCTCCTATAATTCACCCCTCCACTTT,CASSQGGQSSYNSPLHF
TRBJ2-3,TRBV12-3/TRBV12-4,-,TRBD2,TGTGCCAGCAGTTTGGACGGGGGGGTTCGGGGAGATACGCAGTATTTT,CASSLDGGVRGDTQYF
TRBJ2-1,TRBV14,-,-,TGTGCCAGCAGCCGTGGGGGGCTCTACGATGAGCAGTTCTTC,CASSRGGLYDEQFF
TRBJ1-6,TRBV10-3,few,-,TGTGCCATCATGGGGGCGCAAAATTCACCCCTCCACTTT,CAIMGAQNSPLHF
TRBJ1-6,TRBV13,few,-,TGTGCCAGCGGACGACAGAGCTCCTATAATTCACCCCTCCACTTT,CASGRQSSYNSPLHF
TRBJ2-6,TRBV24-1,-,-,TGTGCCACCAGTGACCGAGGACAGCCCTTCTCTGGGGCCAACGTCCTGACTTTC,CATSDRGQPFSGANVLTF
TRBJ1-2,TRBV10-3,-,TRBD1,TGTGCCATCAGTGAGTGGCCTGGCTTCGGACAGGGGGGAATCTATGGCTACACCTTC,CAISEWPGFGQGGIYGYTF
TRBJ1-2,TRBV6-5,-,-,TGTGCCCGCAGTTACGGGGTTCAGGGCCCGTATGACTATGGCTACACCTTC,CARSYGVQGPYDYGYTF
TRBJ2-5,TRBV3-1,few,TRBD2,TGTGCCAGCAGCCAAGATTGGGGACTAGCGGGGGTTTGGGTGATCGAGACCCAGTACTTC,CASSQDWGLAGVWVIETQYF
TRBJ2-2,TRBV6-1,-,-,TGTGCCAGCAGTGACTATTTAGAGGGGGGCGGGGAGCTGTTTTTT,CASSDYLEGGGELFF
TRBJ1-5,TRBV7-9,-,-,TGTGCCAGCAGCTTAGTGGGCAAGGATGCGCATAGCAATCAGCCCCAGCATTTT,CASSLVGKDAHSNQPQHF
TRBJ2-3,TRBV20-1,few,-,TGCAGTGCTAGTTGGGGTCCTACGCAGTATTTT,CSASWGPTQYF
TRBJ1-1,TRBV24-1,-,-,TGTGCCACCAGCCAGAATCCGATCGAGCCCTTGAACACTGAAGCTTTCTTT,CATSQNPIEPLNTEAFF
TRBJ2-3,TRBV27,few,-,TGTGCCAGCAGTTTATTTCGCCCCCTAATAGGACCCCGCACAGATACGCAGTATTTT,CASSLFRPLIGPRTDTQYF
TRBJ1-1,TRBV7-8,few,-,TGTGCCAGCAGCCCTAACGGCAGGGACGCTGAAGCTTTCTTT,CASSPNGRDAEAFF
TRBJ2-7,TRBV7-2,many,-,TGTGCCAGCAGCTTATACCAGTCCTCCTACGAGCAGTACTTC,CASSLYQSSYEQYF
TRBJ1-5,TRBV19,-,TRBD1,TGTGCCAGTAGTATGGGACAGGGGGCTCAGCCCCAGCATTTT,CASSMGQGAQPQHF
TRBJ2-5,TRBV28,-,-,TGTGCCAGCAGTACAGTCGAAATAGCCAAAAACATTCAGTCCTTC,CASSTVEIAKNIQSF
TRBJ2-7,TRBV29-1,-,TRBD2,TGCAGCGTTGGAGGACTAGCGGGAGAGATGTCCTACGAGCAGTACTTC,CSVGGLAGEMSYEQYF
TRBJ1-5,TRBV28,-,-,TGTGCCAGCAGTCCCCACGACAGGAACCATCAGCCCCAGCATTTT,CASSPHDRNHQPQHF
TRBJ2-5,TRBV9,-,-,TGTGCCAGCAGCGTAGCTCCCAGGCACCTCCTTCGGGAGCAGTACTTC,CASSVAPRHLLREQYF
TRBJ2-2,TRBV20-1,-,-,TGCAGTGCTCTCATTGCGGCGGAAAACACCGGGGAGCTGTTTTTT,CSALIAAENTGELFF
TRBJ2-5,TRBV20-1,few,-,TGCAGTGCTAGAGGCAGGGACGAGGAGACCCAGTACTTC,CSARGRDEETQYF
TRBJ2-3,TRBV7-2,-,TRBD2,TGTGCCAGCAGCTTAGTCATCCCACTAGCGGGAGGGTCAGATACGCAGTATTTT,CASSLVIPLAGGSDTQYF
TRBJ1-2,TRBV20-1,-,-,TGCAGTGCTACTGGGAATAGCTACATCTTC,CSATGNSYIF
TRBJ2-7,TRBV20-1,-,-,TGCAGTGCTAGAGATATAGGCAGTTTATACGAGCAGTACTTC,CSARDIGSLYEQYF
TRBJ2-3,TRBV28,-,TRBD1,TGTGCCAGCAGGGGGACAGGGACGAGGGGAGATACGCAGTATTTT,CASRGTGTRGDTQYF
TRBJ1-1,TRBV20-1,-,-,TGCAGTGCTAGAAGGGCCAGCCGGTTGACTACTGAAGCTTTCTTT,CSARRASRLTTEAFF
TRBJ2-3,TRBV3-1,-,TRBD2,TGTGCCAGCAGCCAAGATGTGGCGGGAGTAGAGACAGATACGCAGTATTTT,CASSQDVAGVETDTQYF
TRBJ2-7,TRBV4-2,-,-,TGTGCCAGCAGCCAAGAGGTCATGCTAGCCTACAATGAGCAGTACTTC,CASSQEVMLAYNEQYF
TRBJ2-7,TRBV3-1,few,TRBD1,TGTGCCAGCAGCCAAGGATTGGGCAGGGGGTACGAGCAGTACTTC,CASSQGLGRGYEQYF
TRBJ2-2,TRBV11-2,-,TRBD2,TGTGCCAGCAGCCCCGGACTAGCGGGGGGCATTAACACCGGGGAGCTGTTTTTT,CASSPGLAGGINTGELFF
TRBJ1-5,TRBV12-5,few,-,TGTGCTAGTGGGGTCGGGGATCAGCCCCAGCATTTT,CASGVGDQPQHF
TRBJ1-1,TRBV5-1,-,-,TGCGCCAGCAGCTGGAACAGGGAGAACACTGAAGCTTTCTTT,CASSWNRENTEAFF
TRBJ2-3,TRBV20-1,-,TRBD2,TGCAGTGCTGTACTAGCGGGAGTTACGCAGTATTTT,CSAVLAGVTQYF
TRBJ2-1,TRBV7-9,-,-,TGTGCCAGCAGCTTAGCCGTCCAGCTGAATGAGCAGTTCTTC,CASSLAVQLNEQFF
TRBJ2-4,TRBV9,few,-,TGTGCCAGCAGCGCAGCAGGAATCGCCAAAAACATTCAGTACTTC,CASSAAGIAKNIQYF
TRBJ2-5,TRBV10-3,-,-,TGTGCCATCAGCAAGACTTCCCAAGAGACCCAGTACTTC,CAISKTSQETQYF
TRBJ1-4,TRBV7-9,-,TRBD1,TGTGCCAGCAACTCCGGGACAGGGGTTCGGAATGGAAAACTGTTTTTT,CASNSGTGVRNGKLFF
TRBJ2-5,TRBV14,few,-,TGTGCCAGCAGCCAAGTCGGACCGCGGGGCAATGAGCAGTACTTC,CASSQVGPRGNEQYF
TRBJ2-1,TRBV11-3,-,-,TGTGCCAGCAGCTTAGGTAGGAACAGGGTCGATGAGCGGTTCTTC,CASSLGRNRVDERFF
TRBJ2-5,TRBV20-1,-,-,TGCAGTGCTAGTGACCAGGGTTCTGGGGAGACCCAGTACTTC,CSASDQGSGETQYF
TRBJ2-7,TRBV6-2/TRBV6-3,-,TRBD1,TGTGCCAGCAGTCCCCATTTTCGGACAGGGAACTACGAGCAGTACTTC,CASSPHFRTGNYEQYF